This T cell receptor (beta chain) originates from a study of blood T cell repertoires in COVID-19. For the study at large: Sources were T cells, B-cell-depleted T cells, or PBMCs; the material itself was cDNA or gDNA.

Per the original methods: Using reference gene primer amplification, nucleated cell counts were estimated. TCRdb's table, derived via immunoSEQ multiplex PCR, lists solely in-frame clones and lacks some. V and J calls and clone size follow that table, whereas D and trimming were derived from the DNA. Here the sample spans some 360,000 clones, 70% to 90% being singletons. Deletions cut 1 base from V and 2 bases from J, with 20 bases between. Germline CDR1 and CDR2: LGHDT and YNNKEL (reference sequence). The CDR3 runs 18 residues. Seattle's cohort entered during active infection and was followed longitudinally.

The chain uses TRBV3-1 (or the pseudogene TRBV3-2) and TRBJ1-2; tentatively, D is TRBD1 (6 bases). The sequencing input was peripheral blood. The clonotype was recovered from an older woman with COVID-19, enrolled during active disease. CDR3 bases: TGTGCCAGCAGCCAAGCGGTGGGGGCTGGTATTGTGAACTATGGCTACACCTTC. Protein sequence: CASSQAVGAGIVNYGYTF.